This TCR beta chain emerged from a study of T cell clonotyping in hematopoietic cell transplantation. Time point reported: recipient sample about 28 days before transplant, after cytoreduction. This CDR3 has 15 residues. V was shortened by 5 bases and J by 5 bases, with 18 bases between the two germline ends. Per the germline V gene, CDR1 is LNHDA and CDR2 is SQIVND (reference sequence). Generated by immunoSEQ multiplex PCR, the TCRdb table keeps only in-frame clones and is missing some. There are about 49,000 clones in the sample; under 90% occur only once, and about 6.1% lies in the top ten. The starting material was peripheral blood mononuclear cells, obtained before stem cell transplant. The TCR was taken from a man aged 60 to 75 with biphenotypic leukemia. Some clones in this sample may be carry-over from other donors' samples. The chain uses TRBV19 and TRBJ1-2; D not resolved. In DNA, the CDR3 is TGTGCCAGTAGTCCAGCCCGGACGGAGCCGTATGGCTACACCTTC. Its protein product is CASSPARTEPYGYTF.